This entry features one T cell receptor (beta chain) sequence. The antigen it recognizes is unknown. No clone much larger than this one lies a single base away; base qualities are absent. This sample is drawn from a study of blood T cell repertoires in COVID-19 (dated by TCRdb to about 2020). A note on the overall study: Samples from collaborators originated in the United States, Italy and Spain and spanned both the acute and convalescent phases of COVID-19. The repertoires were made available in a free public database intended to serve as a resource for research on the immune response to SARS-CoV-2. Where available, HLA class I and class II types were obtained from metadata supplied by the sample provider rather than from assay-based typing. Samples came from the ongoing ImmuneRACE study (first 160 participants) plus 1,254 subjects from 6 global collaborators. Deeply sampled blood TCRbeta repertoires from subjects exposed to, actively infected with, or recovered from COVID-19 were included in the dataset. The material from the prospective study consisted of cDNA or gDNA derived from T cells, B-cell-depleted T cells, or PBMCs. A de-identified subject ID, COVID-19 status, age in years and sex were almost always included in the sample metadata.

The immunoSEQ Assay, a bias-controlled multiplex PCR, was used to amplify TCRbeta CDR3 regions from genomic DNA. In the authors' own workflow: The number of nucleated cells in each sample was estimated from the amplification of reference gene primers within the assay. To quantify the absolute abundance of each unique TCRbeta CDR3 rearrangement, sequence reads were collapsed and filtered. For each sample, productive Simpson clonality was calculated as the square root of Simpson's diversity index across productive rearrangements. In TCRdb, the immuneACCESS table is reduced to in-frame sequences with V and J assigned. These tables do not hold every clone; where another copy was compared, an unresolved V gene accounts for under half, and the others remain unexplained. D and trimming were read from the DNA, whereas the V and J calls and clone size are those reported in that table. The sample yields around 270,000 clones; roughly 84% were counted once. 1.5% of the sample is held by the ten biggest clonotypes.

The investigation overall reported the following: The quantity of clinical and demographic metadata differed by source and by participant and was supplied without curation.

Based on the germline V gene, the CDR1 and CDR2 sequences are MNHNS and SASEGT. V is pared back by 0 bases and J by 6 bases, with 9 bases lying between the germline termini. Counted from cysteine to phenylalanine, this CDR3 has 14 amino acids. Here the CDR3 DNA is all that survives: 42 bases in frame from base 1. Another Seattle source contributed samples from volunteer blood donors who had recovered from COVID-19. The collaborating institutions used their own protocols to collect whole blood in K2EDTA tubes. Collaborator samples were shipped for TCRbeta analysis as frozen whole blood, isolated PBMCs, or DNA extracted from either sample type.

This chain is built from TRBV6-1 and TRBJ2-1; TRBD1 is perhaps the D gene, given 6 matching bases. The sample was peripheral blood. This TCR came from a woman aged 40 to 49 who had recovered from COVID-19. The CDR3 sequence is CASSEAFRGNEQFF. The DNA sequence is TGTGCCAGCAGTGAAGCCTTCAGGGGCAATGAGCAGTTCTTC.